A selection of T cell receptor beta chains follows, all from one sample in a study of blood T cell repertoires in COVID-19. The table came from immunoSEQ multiplex PCR; TCRdb's copy has only in-frame clones and leaves some out. The sample has 300,000 or so clones, about 89% seen once. Sequencing input: peripheral blood. These receptors were collected from a woman aged 40 to 50 who had recovered from COVID-19. The CDR3 runs from the conserved cysteine through the conserved F or W. Each record gives: J gene, D gene, clone size, V gene, CDR3 protein, CDR3 DNA. D genes are given only for firm matches. The size field is filled for only some rows; it gives once, few, many or a size class.

TRBJ2-7,TRBD1,-,TRBV19,CASSSGTGGFYEQYF,TGTGCCAGTAGTAGCGGGACAGGGGGCTTTTACGAGCAGTACTTC
TRBJ2-1,TRBD2,once,TRBV7-2,CASSLASGGVNEQFF,TGTGCCAGCAGCTTAGCCAGCGGGGGGGTCAATGAGCAGTTCTTC
TRBJ2-7,-,-,TRBV5-1,CASSFGSSYEQYF,TGCGCCAGCAGCTTTGGGAGCTCCTACGAGCAGTACTTC
TRBJ1-5,TRBD1,-,TRBV3-1/TRBV3-2,CASSPRQGYQPQHF,TGTGCCAGCAGCCCACGACAGGGGTATCAGCCCCAGCATTTT
TRBJ2-7,-,few,TRBV7-3,CASSLGRSGDYEQYF,TGTGCCAGCAGCTTAGGTCGTTCGGGGGACTACGAGCAGTACTTC
TRBJ2-7,TRBD1,few,TRBV5-1,CASSLGGTGAYEQYF,TGCGCCAGCAGCTTGGGTGGGACAGGGGCCTACGAGCAGTACTTC
TRBJ2-3,TRBD2,-,TRBV10-1,CASSEPQRGDTDTQYF,TGCGCCAGCAGTGAGCCCCAGCGGGGGGACACAGATACGCAGTATTTT
TRBJ1-2,TRBD1,once,TRBV19,CASSLWDRELDGYTF,TGTGCCAGTAGTTTATGGGACAGGGAATTAGATGGCTACACCTTC
TRBJ1-4,-,-,TRBV10-3,CAIRGGFNEKLFF,TGTGCCATCAGGGGAGGGTTTAATGAAAAACTGTTTTTT
TRBJ1-6,TRBD1,few,TRBV5-1,CASGLQGNSPLHF,TGCGCCAGCGGATTACAGGGGAATTCACCCCTCCACTTT
TRBJ2-5,-,-,TRBV29-1,CSVARISQETQYF,TGCAGCGTTGCGAGGATATCGCAAGAGACCCAGTACTTC
TRBJ1-2,TRBD1,-,TRBV5-1,CASSRDRGGYGYTF,TGCGCCAGCAGCCGGGACAGGGGAGGCTATGGCTACACCTTC
TRBJ1-4,TRBD1,-,TRBV5-1,CASSDTGGGEKLFF,TGCGCCAGCAGCGACACAGGGGGCGGGGAAAAACTGTTTTTT
TRBJ1-5,TRBD1,-,TRBV18,CASSPRTGSQPQHF,TGTGCCAGCTCACCACGGACAGGGAGTCAGCCCCAGCATTTT
TRBJ1-5,TRBD1,-,TRBV9,CASSRTGTGQPQHF,TGTGCCAGCAGCCGGACAGGGACGGGACAGCCCCAGCATTTT
TRBJ1-1,TRBD1,once,TRBV10-2,CASSGQGSAEAFF,TGCGCCAGCAGTGGACAGGGGAGCGCTGAAGCTTTCTTT
TRBJ1-6,-,few,TRBV25-1,CASSEDSYSPLHF,TGTGCCAGCAGTGAGGACAGTTACTCACCCCTCCACTTT
TRBJ2-3,-,-,TRBV24-1,CATQGGGTDTQYF,TGTGCCACTCAAGGCGGGGGCACAGATACGCAGTATTTT
TRBJ2-3,-,-,TRBV6-5,CASSYALGTQYF,TGTGCCAGCAGTTACGCACTAGGGACGCAGTATTTT
TRBJ2-3,TRBD2,-,TRBV7-3,CASSLPSLAGSTDTQYF,TGTGCCAGCAGCTTACCCTCACTAGCGGGGAGCACAGATACGCAGTATTTT
TRBJ1-2,TRBD1,-,TRBV27,CATQGANYGYTF,TGTGCCACACAGGGGGCGAACTATGGCTACACCTTC
TRBJ2-5,TRBD1,-,TRBV9,CASSPEDGQGAKETQYF,TGTGCCAGCAGCCCAGAAGACGGACAGGGGGCGAAAGAGACCCAGTACTTC
TRBJ1-2,-,once,TRBV9,CASSVAAGTNYGYTF,TGTGCCAGCAGCGTAGCTGCAGGGACTAACTATGGCTACACCTTC
TRBJ2-3,-,-,TRBV5-4,CASSLLGGGDTDTQYF,TGTGCCAGCAGCTTGTTAGGGGGCGGGGACACAGATACGCAGTATTTT
TRBJ2-1,TRBD2,-,TRBV12-3/TRBV12-4,CASREAVGEQFF,TGTGCCAGCCGGGAGGCTGTGGGTGAGCAGTTCTTC
TRBJ2-1,TRBD1,-,TRBV18,CASSRDRVINEQFF,TGTGCCAGCTCACGGGACAGGGTCATTAATGAGCAGTTCTTC
TRBJ1-1,-,once,TRBV5-1,CASSLAGDAEAFF,TGCGCCAGCAGCTTGGCAGGGGACGCTGAAGCTTTCTTT
TRBJ2-3,-,-,TRBV10-1,CASSDRDTTDTQYF,TGCGCCAGCAGTGACCGGGACACTACAGATACGCAGTATTTT
TRBJ2-7,TRBD2,-,TRBV5-1,CASSFGGGDYEQYF,TGCGCCAGCAGCTTCGGCGGGGGGGACTACGAGCAGTACTTC
TRBJ1-3,TRBD1,-,TRBV6-5,CASRGQGGRNTIYF,TGTGCCAGCAGGGGACAGGGAGGCCGAAACACCATATATTTT
TRBJ1-4,-,-,TRBV27,CASTRRLNEKLFF,TGTGCCAGCACCCGGAGGTTAAATGAAAAACTGTTTTTT
TRBJ1-4,TRBD1,-,TRBV5-1,CASSLGTGGGNEKLFF,TGCGCCAGCAGCCTCGGGACAGGGGGCGGGAATGAAAAACTGTTTTTT
TRBJ1-3,TRBD1,few,TRBV7-2,CASSPQGVNTIYF,TGTGCCAGCAGCCCGCAGGGGGTAAACACCATATATTTT
TRBJ2-1,TRBD2,-,TRBV9,CASSVVAGVSNEQFF,TGTGCCAGCAGCGTAGTAGCGGGGGTCTCCAATGAGCAGTTCTTC
TRBJ1-6,-,-,TRBV2,CASSETASPLHF,TGTGCCAGCAGCGAGACAGCCTCACCCCTCCACTTT
TRBJ1-1,-,-,TRBV12-5,CASGLGKGPNTEAFF,TGTGCTAGTGGTTTGGGAAAGGGGCCGAACACTGAAGCTTTCTTT
TRBJ1-6,TRBD1,-,TRBV4-2,CASSPDRVTLNSPLHF,TGTGCCAGCAGCCCGGACAGGGTGACCCTTAATTCACCCCTCCACTTT
TRBJ2-3,-,-,TRBV5-1,CASSLAGISTDTQYF,TGCGCCAGCAGCTTGGCCGGGATTAGCACAGATACGCAGTATTTT
TRBJ2-5,TRBD2,-,TRBV7-7,CASSPGGGTQYF,TGTGCTAGCAGCCCAGGCGGGGGGACCCAGTACTTC
TRBJ1-2,-,-,TRBV3-1/TRBV3-2,CASSQRRLEGYGYTF,TGTGCCAGCAGCCAAAGGCGGCTGGAGGGCTATGGCTACACCTTC
TRBJ1-5,-,-,TRBV11-2,CASSLSDRPYNQPQHF,TGTGCCAGCAGCTTATCCGACAGGCCGTACAATCAGCCCCAGCATTTT
TRBJ1-2,-,-,TRBV19,CASNGRAPANYGYTF,TGTGCCAGTAACGGCAGGGCCCCGGCTAACTATGGCTACACCTTC
TRBJ1-5,-,few,TRBV6-2/TRBV6-3,CASSSAGVGNQPQHF,TGTGCCAGCAGCTCAGCGGGGGTGGGCAATCAGCCCCAGCATTTT
TRBJ1-1,-,few,TRBV5-6,CASSPGVSYTEAFF,TGTGCCAGCAGCCCCGGAGTTAGTTACACTGAAGCTTTCTTT
TRBJ1-6,TRBD1,-,TRBV19,CASRKTTGGYNSPLHF,TGTGCCAGTAGAAAGACAACAGGGGGCTATAATTCACCCCTCCACTTT
TRBJ2-7,-,-,TRBV7-9,CASSFRGKDEQYF,TGTGCCAGCAGCTTCAGGGGTAAGGACGAGCAGTACTTC
TRBJ2-1,TRBD2,-,TRBV5-1,CASRAGAGGNEQFF,TGCGCCAGCCGCGCGGGGGCGGGGGGCAATGAGCAGTTCTTC
TRBJ2-3,TRBD1,once,TRBV3-1/TRBV3-2,CASSLAAGGPTDTQYF,TGTGCCAGCAGCCTAGCCGCAGGGGGCCCCACAGATACGCAGTATTTT
TRBJ2-1,TRBD2,-,TRBV27,CASSPGRGTSGWYEQFF,TGTGCCAGCAGTCCTGGCCGGGGGACTAGCGGTTGGTATGAGCAGTTCTTC
TRBJ2-3,TRBD2,-,TRBV9,CASRGGGYTDTQYF,TGTGCCAGCCGAGGCGGGGGGTACACAGATACGCAGTATTTT
TRBJ1-3,-,-,TRBV9,CASSVAIGTTGNTIYF,TGTGCCAGCAGCGTAGCAATCGGGACTACTGGAAACACCATATATTTT
TRBJ2-7,-,-,TRBV6-1,CASSEVEGRQYF,TGTGCCAGCAGTGAGGTAGAGGGCCGGCAGTACTTC
TRBJ2-3,TRBD2,-,TRBV11-3,CASSYGLAGGLLDTQYF,TGTGCCAGCAGCTATGGACTAGCGGGGGGGCTCCTAGATACGCAGTATTTT
TRBJ1-2,-,-,TRBV5-6,CASRPQGLRGYTF,TGTGCCAGCAGGCCACAGGGTCTACGTGGCTACACCTTC
TRBJ2-7,TRBD1,-,TRBV6-5,CASSTGARAYEQYF,TGTGCCAGCAGTACAGGGGCTCGGGCCTACGAGCAGTACTTC
TRBJ1-6,TRBD1,-,TRBV30,CAWSGTGVFVGNSPLHF,TGTGCCTGGTCCGGGACAGGAGTATTCGTCGGGAATTCACCCCTCCACTTT
TRBJ2-7,TRBD2,once,TRBV27,CASSFKAGGTYEQYF,TGTGCCAGCAGTTTTAAGGCGGGGGGGACCTACGAGCAGTACTTC
TRBJ1-6,-,-,TRBV11-2,CASSREWFQGARSPLHF,TGTGCCAGCAGCCGCGAGTGGTTTCAGGGCGCTCGGTCACCCCTCCACTTT
TRBJ1-2,-,-,TRBV21-1,CASSSQGDLGGYTF,TGTGCCAGCAGCTCGCAAGGAGACCTTGGTGGCTACACCTTC
TRBJ2-2,-,-,TRBV19,CASSKTGYTGELFF,TGTGCCAGTAGTAAAACAGGGTACACCGGGGAGCTGTTTTTT